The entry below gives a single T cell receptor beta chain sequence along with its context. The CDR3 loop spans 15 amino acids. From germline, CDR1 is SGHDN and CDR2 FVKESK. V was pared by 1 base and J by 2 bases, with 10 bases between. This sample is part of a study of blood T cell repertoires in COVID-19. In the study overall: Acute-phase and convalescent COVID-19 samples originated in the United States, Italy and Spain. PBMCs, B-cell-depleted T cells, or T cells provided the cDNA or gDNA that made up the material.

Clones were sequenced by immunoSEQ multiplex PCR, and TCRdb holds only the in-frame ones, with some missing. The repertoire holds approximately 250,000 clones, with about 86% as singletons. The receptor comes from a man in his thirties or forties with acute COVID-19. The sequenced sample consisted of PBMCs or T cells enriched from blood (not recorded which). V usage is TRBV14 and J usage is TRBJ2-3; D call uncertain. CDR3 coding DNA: TGTGCCAGCAGCCAAGGTTGGGCTTTCACAGATACGCAGTATTTT. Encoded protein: CASSQGWAFTDTQYF.